This T cell receptor beta chain comes out of a study of blood T cell repertoires in COVID-19. V was clipped by 7 bases and J by 0 bases, with 10 bases between them. The CDR3 runs 13 residues. The study recruited people aged 18 to 89 years across approximately 23 US areas. Some clones are missing from TCRdb's copy, which holds only in-frame ones; the method was immunoSEQ multiplex PCR. The table includes around 400,000 clones, roughly 90% detected once. The TCR sequence derives from a young woman who had been exposed to COVID-19. Sequencing was done on a sample of PBMCs or T cells enriched from blood (not recorded which). The V and J genes are TRBV12-3 or TRBV12-4 and TRBJ2-7; tentative D call: TRBD1 (6 bases). CDR3 region: CASTNRVSYEQYF. CDR3 DNA: TGTGCCAGCACCAACAGGGTCTCCTACGAGCAGTACTTC.